The sequence of this TCR beta chain was determined in a study of vaccination and CD4 T cells after COVID-19 (dated by TCRdb to 2022 to 2024). Turning to the overall study: Convalescent patients had a positive SARS-CoV-2 result on nasal swab PCR, and of these patients, 8 or 9 had mild disease and one had severe disease. Overlapping spike peptide pools from SARS-CoV-2 and from the common cold coronaviruses HCoV-NL63, HCoV-OC43 and HCoV-229E were used as culture stimuli. In 10 COVID-19 convalescent patients and 4 infection-naive healthy vaccine recipients, the spike-specific CD4+ TCR repertoire before mRNA vaccination was compared with the repertoire after mRNA vaccination. Post-vaccine blood samples were obtained a median of around 74 days after the second vaccine dose, with a range of about 13 to 250 days. Post-COVID blood samples from convalescent patients were collected a median of roughly 100 days after diagnosis, with a range of 35 to 161 days. The convalescent cohort included six males and four females, with two Hispanic individuals, seven Caucasians, two Asians and one multiracial person. Participants got two doses of the Pfizer-BioNTech BNT162b2 vaccine (n=8) or two doses of the Moderna mRNA-1273 vaccine (n=2). In control cultures, a CEFX viral epitope pool was used as positive control, an HIV-1 Nef peptide pool was used as negative control, or no peptide was added.

The treatment or condition label corresponds to: roughly nine-day PBMC culture with coronavirus spike peptide pools or control peptides (ViraFEST assay). The ViraFEST assay was used in the study, in which antigen-specific T cells were expanded with peptide pools and expanded clonotypes were subsequently identified by TCR sequencing. Positive SARS-CoV-2 PCR tests in the convalescent patients dated from March to December 2020, before Alpha, Beta and Delta variants emerged in the United States. PBMCs were cultured at approximately 2 million per well in IMDM supplemented with 5% human AB serum and 8.5 to 10 IU/ml IL-2, with about 9 ug/ml peptide pools added. On days 3 and 7, half of the culture medium was replaced with fresh IL-2-containing medium. CD4+ T cells were isolated after about 10 days of culture through negative selection using the EasySep CD4+ T cell isolation kit. Ficoll-Paque Plus gradient centrifugation was used to isolate PBMCs from whole blood, and the isolated PBMCs were then either used fresh or cryopreserved at -140C. Culture conditions were generally each tested in triplicate wells.

Library generation was performed with PCR. DNA from cultured CD4+ T cells underwent TCR sequencing with the Oncomine TCR Beta short-read assay at the Johns Hopkins FTIC core. The QIAamp micro DNA kit was used to extract genomic DNA from the cultured CD4+ T cells. Oncomine TCR Beta libraries from cultured CD4+ T cells were pooled using unique dual indexes and sequenced on an Illumina iSeq 100. As for how the authors treated the data: Non-productive sequences were removed, and CDR3s that did not start with C, did not end with F or W, or were shorter than 7 amino acids were discarded. Antigen-specific clonotypes were identified with the MANAFEST web application by comparing peptide-stimulated wells with reference and other culture wells. Positive clones required FDR below 0.05, an odds ratio above 5, and productive frequency above 0.1% in at least two of three replicate wells. Clonotypes that were significantly expanded in both SARS-CoV-2 spike wells and at least one common cold coronavirus spike condition were defined as cross-reactive. Similarity between CDR3 sequences was evaluated in R version 3.6.1 using Levenshtein distances (stringdist) and unrooted phylogenetic trees (ape). TCRdb took the public reads, trimmed them with fastp at Q25, ran MiXCR for clone calling and kept in-frame beta chains. Each entry is one CDR3 protein sequence, shown with its most common DNA and genes. The V and J calls and clone size are TCRdb's, not the authors'. The sample contains approximately 13,000 distinct CDR3 sequences, approximately 52% of them found a single time. The ten largest clones capture 15% to 18% of the sample.

This clonotype was seen only a few times. There is no known antigen for this receptor. Base-call qualities are not available, and no considerably larger clone is one nucleotide away. General conclusions and limits of the study: Among the post-vaccine SARS-CoV-2-reactive clones in convalescent patients, a median 86.3% showed up only after vaccination, which suggests vaccine-specific priming. Relatively few convalescent patients were included in the study, and early timepoints after natural infection were not analyzed. Nearly all vaccine-specific clones in convalescent patients (304 of 307) were mono-reactive for SARS-CoV-2 spike rather than cross-reactive with common cold coronaviruses. The median count of SARS-CoV-2-reactive clonotypes went up from 21 after infection to a few dozen after vaccination, although the change was not significant.

CDR1 is given as LNHDA and CDR2 as SQIVND, both from the germline V gene (reference sequence). The CDR3 sequence holds 15 residues, the cysteine and phenylalanine included. The DNA shown is the 45-base CDR3, in frame from base 1. Trimming leaves V shorter by 4 bases and J shorter by 4 bases, with the junction holding 4 bases beyond the gene matches. The receptor was isolated from a human donor who had recovered from COVID-19. The chain uses TRBV19 and TRBJ1-5; TRBD1 fits 10 bases in the junction. The sequenced sample consisted of CD4+ T cells from blood, cultured in vitro. For the CDR3, the sequence is CASSTGQGRNQPQHF. The DNA is as follows: TGTGCCAGTAGTACGGGACAGGGGAGGAATCAGCCCCAGCATTTT.